Below are 20 T cell receptor beta chains sequenced from a single sample in a study of blood T cells in healthy people across ages. Combining a sample-barcoded 5' primer with a J-beta primer mix, a second PCR ran for 7 to 11 cycles. TCRdb passed the 5' RACE reads through MiXCR, listing each CDR3 protein once. The top ten clones hold 15% to 19% of a sample with hundreds of thousands of distinct CDR3 sequences, approximately 30% of them seen once. Sequencing input: blood. Source of these receptors: a woman aged 80 or over in good health.

This clonotype was recorded at least ten times. The chain combines TRBV7-9 with TRBJ2-1, with 10 bases lining up with TRBD2. Trimming at V came to 5 bases and at J to 1 base, leaving 11 bases not matched to a gene. The CDR3 consists of 18 residues. Germline CDR1 reads SEHNR; CDR2 reads FQNEAQ (reference sequence). CDR3 in DNA: TGTGCCAGCAGCCCTATAGCGGGGGGCAGTCTGTCCTACAATGAGCAGTTCTTC. Its translation is CASSPIAGGSLSYNEQFF.

This clonotype appeared many times. J is TRBJ1-3 and V is TRBV20-1, with D hard to call. CDR1 is DFQATT, CDR2 SNEGSKA, per germline (reference sequence). Trimming took 4 bases from V and 2 from J, leaving 9 bases between them. CDR3 length: 13 residues. CDR3 sequence (DNA): TGCAGTGCTATGGTTCGAACTGGAAACACCATATATTTT. Its protein is CSAMVRTGNTIYF.

Comments on this clonotype: This may arise from a read error, as a much more abundant clone is one base away. The gene calls are TRBV20-1 and TRBJ2-5; 7 bases are shared with TRBD2. The DNA end favors TRBJ2-1, so the J call may be wrong. Germline lookup yields CDR1 DFQATT and CDR2 SNEGSKA (reference sequence). This CDR3 comprises 14 residues. The CDR3 sequence: CSAPPASGQETQFF. The CDR3 DNA reads TGCAGTGCGCCTCCTGCTAGCGGACAAGAGACCCAGTTCTTC.

The chain couples TRBV15 to TRBJ2-4; D unresolved. The CDR3 consists of 16 residues. Trimming left V 3 bases short and J 8 bases short, with 20 bases between. Germline V CDR1 and CDR2: LNHNV, YYDKDF (reference sequence). The CDR3 DNA is TGTGCCACCAGCAGGACCGGAATAGGTGGCAGTTACATTCAGTACTTC. As protein: CATSRTGIGGSYIQYF.

This clonotype was seen ten or more times. The rearrangement links TRBV27 to TRBJ2-5; D is unclear. This CDR3 has 13 residues. Germline V CDR1 and CDR2: MNHEY, SMNVEV (reference sequence). V was trimmed by 6 bases and J by 7 bases, leaving 15 bases between them. In nucleotides, the CDR3 is TGTGCCAGCAGGTCCGTTTCCTCTGGGACCCAGTACTTC. It encodes CASRSVSSGTQYF.

This clonotype was seen ten or more times. CDR3 sequence (DNA): TGTGCCAGCAGCCCTCGACCAGCGCCTAGCTCCTACAATGAGCAGTTCTTC. Protein product: CASSPRPAPSSYNEQFF. The rearrangement joins TRBV9 to TRBJ2-1; D call uncertain. V shed 4 bases and J shed 0 bases, with 17 bases lying between them. The CDR3 is made up of 17 amino acids. Germline loops: CDR1 SGDLS, CDR2 YYNGEE.

There are many counts of this clonotype. This chain joins TRBV6-5 and TRBJ2-7; 10 bases are shared with TRBD1. The germline V gene encodes CDR1 MNHEY and CDR2 SVGAGI. This CDR3 spans 14 amino acids. After removal of 7 bases from V and 2 bases from J, the junction contained 5 bases not matched to a gene. CDR3: CASTRGTGAYEQYF. In DNA, the CDR3 is TGTGCCAGCACCCGGGGGACAGGGGCCTACGAGCAGTACTTC.

DNA for the CDR3: TGTGCCAGAGGGACAGGGGGACAGGAGACCCAGTTCTTC. Translated, it gives CARGTGGQETQFF. The chain uses TRBV2 and TRBJ2-1; 11 nucleotides line up with TRBD1. J was trimmed by 13 bases and V by 9 bases; bases with no gene match: 11. The CDR3 runs 13 residues. Germline values: CDR1 SNHLY, CDR2 FYNNEI.

This clonotype was seen many times. The chain joins TRBV30 to TRBJ2-5; D is perhaps TRBD1 or TRBD2 (6 bases each). The CDR3 is 13 residues long. Germline V gives CDR1 GTSNPN, CDR2 SVGIG (reference sequence). The CDR3 protein is CALEGEAQETQYF. The CDR3 DNA reads as TGTGCTCTGGAGGGGGAAGCTCAAGAGACCCAGTACTTC.

The gene calls are TRBV5-6 and TRBJ2-1, with D possibly matching TRBD2 (6 bases). CDR3 length equals 14 residues. Germline CDR1 and CDR2: SGHDT and YYEEEE. The V end lost 3 bases, the J end lost 4 bases, and 11 bases lay between the germline ends. CDR3 loop: CASSWGGKYNEQFF. CDR3 nucleotide sequence: TGTGCCAGCAGCTGGGGAGGCAAGTACAATGAGCAGTTCTTC.

This chain links TRBV24-1 with TRBJ2-5; possible D gene TRBD2, 5 bases. CDR3 length: 14 amino acids. V was shortened by 1 base and J by 6 bases, with 11 bases between the two germline ends. The germline V gene encodes CDR1 KGHDR and CDR2 SFDVKD. The CDR3 reads CATSDFVEVKTQYF. The CDR3 nucleotides are TGTGCCACCAGTGATTTTGTGGAGGTCAAGACCCAGTACTTC.

The V gene is TRBV19, the J gene TRBJ2-6; 8 bases line up with TRBD1. Germline V gene data show CDR1 as LNHDA and CDR2 as SQIVND (reference sequence). V gave up 5 bases and J gave up 0 bases; unmatched junction bases: 12. CDR3 size: 19 residues. DNA for the CDR3: TGTGCCAGTAGTTCTCGGAGGACAGGGCCGAGCTCTGGGGCCAACGTCCTGACTTTC. It translates to CASSSRRTGPSSGANVLTF. Filled out from reference TRBV19 and TRBJ2-6, the complete variable domain reads DGGITQSPKYLFRKEGQNVTLSCEQNLNHDAMYWYRQDPGQGLRLIYYSQIVNDFQKGDIAEGYSVSREKKESFPLTVTSAQKNPTAFYLCASSSRRTGPSSGANVLTFGAGSRLTVL.

As concerns this clonotype: A junction end diverges from the germline sequence, so it may reflect a read error. The V gene is TRBV5-8, the J gene TRBJ2-5; D gene ambiguous. The J call may be incorrect, as the DNA end agrees better with TRBJ2-7. This CDR3 region has 14 residues. Germline V lookup: CDR1 SGHTS, CDR2 YDEGEE. This CDR3 is CARSPVQVPGEQYF. In DNA, the CDR3 is TGTGCCCGCAGCCCCGTCCAGGTACCGGGCGAGCAGTACTTC.

The chain recombines TRBV30 with TRBJ1-4, with D possibly matching TRBD1 (5 bases). Looked up from germline, CDR1 is GTSNPN and CDR2 is SVGIG (reference sequence). V shed 1 base and J shed 2 bases, with 11 bases lying between them. The CDR3 has 15 amino acids. CDR3 region: CAWSGRQRTNEKLFF. The DNA of the CDR3 is TGTGCCTGGAGTGGGCGACAGAGGACTAATGAAAAACTGTTTTTT. The full variable domain, completed using reference TRBV30 and TRBJ1-4, is SQTIHQWPATLVQPVGSPLSLECTVEGTSNPNLYWYRQAAGRGLQLLFYSVGIGQISSEVPQNLSASRPQDRQFILSSKKLLLSDSGFYLCAWSGRQRTNEKLFFGSGTQLSVL.

For this clonotype: An end of the junction does not agree with germline; a read error may underlie this. J is TRBJ1-4 and V is TRBV6-6, with a weak D call TRBD1 (6 bases). The CDR3 has 13 amino acids. Looked up from germline, CDR1 is MNHNY and CDR2 is SVGAGI (reference sequence). The CDR3 spells CASSYRDGEKRFF. The CDR3 DNA reads TGTGCCAGCAGCTACAGGGATGGTGAAAAACGGTTTTTT.

Remarks on this clonotype: One junction end disagrees with the germline gene, perhaps due to a read error. This chain's CDR3 is CSAGDSPTNYGYTF. In nucleotides, the CDR3 is TGCAGTGCTGGAGACAGCCCTACTAACTATGGCTACACCTTC. The chain employs TRBV20-1 and TRBJ1-2, with D possibly matching TRBD1 (5 bases). CDR1 is DFQATT, CDR2 SNEGSKA, per germline (reference sequence). This CDR3 has 14 amino acids.

This sequence joins TRBV3-1 and TRBJ1-4; no clear D gene. CDR1 LGHDT and CDR2 YNNKEL come from the germline V gene (reference sequence). There are 14 residues in the CDR3. Trimming took 1 base from V and 4 from J, leaving 7 bases between them. In DNA form, the CDR3 reads TGTGCCAGCAGCCAAGGATCTATTAATGAAAAACTGTTTTTT. The encoded protein is CASSQGSINEKLFF.

Details on this clonotype: The junction departs from the called germline gene at one end, perhaps through a read error. The V and J genes are TRBV15 and TRBJ2-3, with TRBD2 as a possible D gene (6 bases). Germline V CDR1 and CDR2: LNHNV, YYDKDF (reference sequence). The length of the CDR3 is 12 residues. The CDR3 region is CAASRGGDMQYF. DNA of the CDR3: TGTGCCGCCAGCAGAGGAGGGGATATGCAGTATTTT.

This clonotype was observed many times. The J gene is TRBJ2-3, the V gene TRBV29-1; 8 bases agree with TRBD1. CDR3 length: 13 amino acids. Germline V gene lookup returns CDR1 SQVTM and CDR2 ANQGSEA. The V and J ends lost 4 bases and 5 bases, in that order; junction bases with no gene match: 5. CDR3: CSVGGTGGDTQYF. CDR3 sequence (DNA): TGCAGCGTTGGGGGGACAGGAGGAGATACGCAGTATTTT.

The chain has TRBV6-5 and TRBJ1-2; a possible D gene is TRBD1 (6 bases). Germline V gene lookup returns CDR1 MNHEY and CDR2 SVGAGI. V dropped 3 bases and J dropped 3 bases, with 11 bases sitting between them. The CDR3 extends over 14 amino acids. CDR3 residues: CASSYGQFDYGYTF. For the CDR3, the DNA is TGTGCCAGCAGTTATGGACAGTTTGACTATGGCTACACCTTC.